The 22 T cell receptor beta chains reported below all come from one sample, sequenced in a study of blood T cell repertoires in COVID-19. TCRdb's table, derived via immunoSEQ multiplex PCR, lists solely in-frame clones and lacks some. In the table there are approximately 240,000 clones, around nine tenths of which are singletons. The specimen was peripheral blood. The receptors stem from a woman between 40 and 55 years old who had recovered from COVID-19.

Turning to this clone: The same CDR3 can be traced to other DNA sequences in this sample. V and J are TRBV5-1 and TRBJ2-7; 7 nucleotides match TRBD1. Germline V gives CDR1 SGHRS, CDR2 YFSETQ. V was pared by 4 bases and J by 4 bases, with 8 bases of the junction left unmatched. The CDR3 extends over 14 amino acids. The chain's CDR3 is CASSLGQEPYEQYF. The CDR3 DNA sequence: TGCGCCAGCAGCCTCGGACAGGAGCCTTACGAGCAGTACTTC.

The gene calls are TRBV20-1 and TRBJ2-3; D not resolved. CDR1 and CDR2 from the germline V gene are DFQATT and SNEGSKA (reference sequence). The V gene lost 2 bases and the J gene lost 4 bases, with 4 bases spanning the gap. The CDR3 is 11 amino acids. CDR3 DNA: TGCAGTGCTAGACCCGCAGATACGCAGTATTTT. This codes for CSARPADTQYF.

The rearrangement uses TRBV6-2 or TRBV6-3 and TRBJ2-7; TRBD1 matches 8 bases. CDR1 and CDR2 from the germline V gene are MNHEY and SVGEGT. The V gene end was trimmed by 2 bases and the J gene end by 2 bases; junction bases not matched to a gene: 8. The CDR3 is 16 amino acids. CDR3 coding DNA: TGTGCCAGCAGTTACGCAGGGGGCTTTGAAACCTACGAGCAGTACTTC. Encoded protein: CASSYAGGFETYEQYF.

The V and J genes are TRBV5-4 and TRBJ2-1, with TRBD2 identical over 7 bases. V trimming: 3 bases; J trimming: 3 bases; junction bases outside the gene matches: 6. This CDR3 region has 15 residues. Germline V CDR1 and CDR2: SGHNT, YYREEE (reference sequence). CDR3 in amino acids: CASSSGLVNYNEQFF. In nucleotides, the CDR3 is TGTGCCAGCAGCTCTGGACTAGTAAACTACAATGAGCAGTTCTTC.

V and J are TRBV4-2 and TRBJ1-5; D is uncertain. V shed 0 bases and J shed 1 base, with 4 bases lying between them. The length of the CDR3 is 14 residues. Germline values: CDR1 LGHNA, CDR2 YNFKEQ. CDR3 in amino acids: CASSQDRSNQPQHF. The CDR3 nucleotides read TGTGCCAGCAGCCAAGATAGAAGCAATCAGCCCCAGCATTTT.

The chain carries TRBV9 and TRBJ1-3; possibly TRBD1 for D (6 bases). Trimming removed 4 bases at V and 0 bases at J, with 11 bases between. The CDR3 sequence is 15 residues long. In germline, CDR1 is SGDLS, CDR2 YYNGEE. The DNA of the CDR3 is TGTGCCAGCAGCTTCCGGGACACCTCTGGAAACACCATATATTTT. This sequence encodes CASSFRDTSGNTIYF.

This clone showed up just a few times. The V call is TRBV24-1, the J call TRBJ2-1, with D tentatively TRBD2 (6 bases). V was trimmed by 3 bases and J by 4 bases, leaving 15 bases between them. This CDR3 is built from 16 residues. Germline CDR1 KGHDR, CDR2 SFDVKD. CDR3 nucleotide sequence: TGTGCCACCAGTGATCCGGCGGGGCAAACTTACAATGAGCAGTTCTTC. Translating gives CATSDPAGQTYNEQFF.

In this sample, this clone turned up once. This chain uses TRBV18 with TRBJ2-5; tentatively, D is TRBD2 (5 bases). The CDR3 is made up of 15 amino acids. With 2 bases removed from V and 2 bases from J, the gap between germline ends came to 12 bases. CDR1 KGHSH and CDR2 LQKENI come from the germline V gene. The CDR3 loop is CASSPGSSGQETQYF. CDR3 nucleotides: TGTGCCAGCTCACCAGGGAGTTCAGGTCAAGAGACCCAGTACTTC.

This clone was seen a single time. The chain couples TRBV28 to TRBJ1-5; possibly TRBD1 for D (5 bases). V was pared by 6 bases and J by 4 bases, with 16 bases between. CDR1 and CDR2 from the germline V gene are MDHEN and SYDVKM. CDR3 length: 15 amino acids. CDR3 DNA: TGTGCCAGCAGGTGGGGCGGCGGGATAAATCAGCCCCAGCATTTT. Translating it yields CASRWGGGINQPQHF.

This chain links TRBV6-5 with TRBJ1-5; 9 bases fit TRBD1. This CDR3 is built from 15 residues. V trimming: 5 bases; J trimming: 11 bases; junction bases outside the gene matches: 13. Germline-derived CDR1 and CDR2 are MNHEY and SVGAGI. The CDR3 sequence: CASSLDRGGPGAQHF. CDR3 sequence (DNA): TGTGCCAGCAGTCTGGACAGGGGAGGGCCGGGGGCCCAGCATTTT.

The chain combines TRBV3-1 (or the pseudogene TRBV3-2) with TRBJ2-2; 12 nucleotides line up with TRBD2. This CDR3 contains 20 residues. After removal of 11 bases from V and 2 bases from J, the junction contained 21 bases not matched to a gene. Germline-derived CDR1 and CDR2 are LGHDT and YNNKEL (reference sequence). CDR3 sequence (DNA): TGTGCCTCAGCTCTACCCCGGGCCCTAGCGGGAGGGCCCAACACCGGGGAGCTGTTTTTT. This gives the protein CASALPRALAGGPNTGELFF.

V usage is TRBV4-2 and J usage is TRBJ1-4, with 9 nucleotides matching TRBD1. V was pared by 2 bases and J by 7 bases, with 8 bases of the junction left unmatched. The CDR3 loop spans 16 amino acids. Germline CDR1 LGHNA, CDR2 YNFKEQ. The CDR3 region has the DNA TGTGCCAGCAGCCAATCAACAGGGGGCGAAGGTGAAAAACTGTTTTTT. Amino acid sequence: CASSQSTGGEGEKLFF.

This clone occurred a few times. The chain joins TRBV5-4 to TRBJ1-2; 11 bases agree with TRBD1. Germline V gene lookup returns CDR1 SGHNT and CDR2 YYREEE (reference sequence). Trimming at V came to 4 bases and at J to 6 bases, leaving 8 bases not matched to a gene. The CDR3 consists of 15 residues. As DNA, the CDR3 is TGTGCCAGCAGCCCCCGGGACAGGGGGAATCATGGCTACACCTTC. Encoded protein: CASSPRDRGNHGYTF.

This chain connects TRBV27 to TRBJ2-7; TRBD2 agrees at 12 bases. In germline, CDR1 is MNHEY, CDR2 SMNVEV (reference sequence). The CDR3 extends over 15 amino acids. J gave up 6 bases and V 5 bases, and 8 bases lay outside the gene matches. This CDR3 is CASSHLAGGGFEQYF. The CDR3, as DNA: TGTGCCAGCAGTCATCTAGCGGGGGGGGGTTTCGAGCAGTACTTC.

This clone was found a few times. J is TRBJ1-3 and V is TRBV6-5; 8 nucleotides match TRBD1. Germline V CDR1 and CDR2: MNHEY, SVGAGI. V was clipped by 5 bases and J by 3 bases; unmatched bases: 6. The CDR3 has 15 amino acids. The CDR3, as DNA: TGTGCCAGCAGTAAGGACAGGGCGGGTGGAAACACCATATATTTT. This sequence encodes CASSKDRAGGNTIYF.

V usage is TRBV10-1 and J usage is TRBJ2-6; TRBD2 matches 11 bases. V lost 7 bases and J lost 0; bases outside the gene matches: 11. There are 19 residues in the CDR3. Germline V lookup: CDR1 WNHNN, CDR2 SYGVQD (reference sequence). CDR3 in DNA: TGCGCCAGCATTGATACTAGCGGGGGCCCCAGCTCTGGGGCCAACGTCCTGACTTTC. As protein: CASIDTSGGPSSGANVLTF.

This clone was found once. This sample also contains other DNA sequences that code for the same CDR3. The chain uses TRBV6-2 or TRBV6-3 and TRBJ2-7; D gene ambiguous. The V end was cut by 2 bases, the J end by 0 bases, with 5 bases between. The CDR3 is 13 amino acids. Looked up from germline, CDR1 is MNHEY and CDR2 is SVGEGT. CDR3 protein: CASSYPPSYEQYF. CDR3 nucleotide sequence: TGTGCCAGCAGTTACCCTCCCTCCTACGAGCAGTACTTC.

The chain combines TRBV19 with TRBJ1-5; D uncertain. This CDR3 spans 15 amino acids. V lost 6 bases, J lost 4 bases, and 16 bases lay in between. In germline, CDR1 is LNHDA, CDR2 SQIVND (reference sequence). For the CDR3, the DNA is TGTGCCAGTAGATACGAGGGCTACACTAATCAGCCCCAGCATTTT. It is translated as CASRYEGYTNQPQHF.

The chain has TRBV10-3 and TRBJ2-7; TRBD2 is a possible D gene (6 bases). Germline V gene sequence: CDR1 ENHRY, CDR2 SYGVKD. The CDR3 extends over 15 amino acids. Trimming removed 0 bases from V and 3 bases from J, with 12 bases in between. The CDR3 is CAISESPGRIYEQYF. Written as DNA, the CDR3 is TGTGCCATCAGTGAGTCACCAGGGAGGATCTACGAGCAGTACTTC.

This rearrangement joins TRBV28 to TRBJ1-4; D gene uncertain. The CDR3 is 15 residues long. Germline V CDR1 and CDR2: MDHEN, SYDVKM. V lost 6 bases, J lost 1 base, and 12 bases lay in between. The CDR3 DNA is TGTGCCAGCAGCCTTTCTTTCGGAACTAATGAAAAACTGTTTTTT. Protein: CASSLSFGTNEKLFF.

This clone occurred a few times. The chain is built from TRBV7-9 and TRBJ1-3; 7 bases are a match to TRBD1. The junction had 2 bases not matched to a gene; V was cut back by 3 bases and J by 0 bases. Germline V CDR1 and CDR2: SEHNR, FQNEAQ (reference sequence). CDR3 size: 15 residues. CDR3 nucleotide sequence: TGTGCCAGCAGCTTTGCAGGGGGCTCTGGAAACACCATATATTTT. Residues: CASSFAGGSGNTIYF.

This clone was detected only once. Additional DNA sequences in this sample encode the identical CDR3. The chain links TRBV7-2 to TRBJ1-5; D possibly corresponds to TRBD1 (6 bases). V was clipped by 6 bases and J by 4 bases, with 13 bases between them. The CDR3 runs 14 residues. In germline, CDR1 is SGHTA, CDR2 FQGNSA. CDR3 in DNA: TGTGCCAGCAGTTTACAGGGTGGTAATCAGCCCCAGCATTTT. Protein: CASSLQGGNQPQHF.